This TCR beta chain was sequenced during a study of T cells in Graves' hyperthyroidism and ophthalmopathy. Amplified TCR beta CDR3 regions came from RNA transcripts. TCR CDR3 regions were first amplified by RT-PCR with HTBI primers. TCRdb reanalysed the multiplex PCR reads using MiXCR and keeps one entry per CDR3 protein. The table lists about 690,000 distinct CDR3 sequences, about 18% of them singletons. This clonotype was counted ten times or more. V lost 5 bases and J 5 bases, leaving 24 bases between the germline ends. The CDR3 covers 16 residues. CDR1 is DFQATT, CDR2 SNEGSKA, per germline (reference sequence).

The chain is built from TRBV20-1 and TRBJ1-2, with D hard to call. This receptor was obtained from a man in his fifties with Graves' hyperthyroidism. Sequencing input: blood. CDR3: CSAPLGSTRSFYGYTF. CDR3 nucleotide sequence: TGCAGTGCTCCTCTCGGGTCCACCCGTAGTTTTTATGGCTACACCTTC.